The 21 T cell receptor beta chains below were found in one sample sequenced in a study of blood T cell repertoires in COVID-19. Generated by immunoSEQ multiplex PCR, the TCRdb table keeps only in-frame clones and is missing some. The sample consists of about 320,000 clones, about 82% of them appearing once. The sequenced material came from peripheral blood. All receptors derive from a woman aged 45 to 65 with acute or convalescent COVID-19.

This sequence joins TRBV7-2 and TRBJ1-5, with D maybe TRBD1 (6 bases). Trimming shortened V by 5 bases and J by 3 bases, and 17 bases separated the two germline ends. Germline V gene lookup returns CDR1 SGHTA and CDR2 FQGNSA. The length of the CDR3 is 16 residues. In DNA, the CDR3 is TGTGCCAGCAGCACGACCGGACAGAATCCCAATCAGCCCCAGCATTTT. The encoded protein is CASSTTGQNPNQPQHF.

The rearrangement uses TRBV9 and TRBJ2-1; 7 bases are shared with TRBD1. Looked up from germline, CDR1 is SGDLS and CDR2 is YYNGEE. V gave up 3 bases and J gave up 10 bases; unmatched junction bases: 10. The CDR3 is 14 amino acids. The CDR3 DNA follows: TGTGCCAGCAGCGGACAGGGAAGGTGGGGGGAGCAGTTCTTC. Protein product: CASSGQGRWGEQFF.

CDR3 nucleotide sequence: TGTGCCAGCAGCCTCCGGGACAGGGACACCGGGGAGCTGTTTTTT. Translation: CASSLRDRDTGELFF. V usage is TRBV3-1 (or the pseudogene TRBV3-2) and J usage is TRBJ2-2; 9 bases are a match to TRBD1. Germline CDR1 is LGHDT and CDR2 is YNNKEL (reference sequence). V gave up 4 bases and J gave up 3 bases; unmatched junction bases: 3. CDR3 length: 15 amino acids.

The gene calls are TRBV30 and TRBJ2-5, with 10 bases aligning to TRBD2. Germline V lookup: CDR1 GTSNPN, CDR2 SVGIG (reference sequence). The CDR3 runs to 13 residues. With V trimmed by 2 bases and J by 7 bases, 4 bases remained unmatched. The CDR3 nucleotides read TGTGCCTGGAGTATAACTAGCGGGGTGACCCAGTACTTC. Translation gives CAWSITSGVTQYF.

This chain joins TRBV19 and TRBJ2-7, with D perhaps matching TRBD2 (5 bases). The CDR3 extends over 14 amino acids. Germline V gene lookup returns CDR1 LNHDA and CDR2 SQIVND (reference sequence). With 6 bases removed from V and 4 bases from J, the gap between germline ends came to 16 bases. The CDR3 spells CASSMTRVGYEQYF. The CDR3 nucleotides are TGTGCCAGTAGCATGACGCGGGTGGGATACGAGCAGTACTTC.

The CDR3: CASSYVLGQAQETQYF. The DNA of the CDR3 is TGTGCCAGCAGTTACGTGTTGGGACAGGCCCAAGAGACCCAGTACTTC. This sequence joins TRBV6-5 and TRBJ2-5; the match to TRBD1 covers 8 bases. In germline, CDR1 is MNHEY, CDR2 SVGAGI. Germline trimming cut 2 bases from V and 1 base from J; bases unmatched to any gene: 6. The CDR3 length is 16 residues.

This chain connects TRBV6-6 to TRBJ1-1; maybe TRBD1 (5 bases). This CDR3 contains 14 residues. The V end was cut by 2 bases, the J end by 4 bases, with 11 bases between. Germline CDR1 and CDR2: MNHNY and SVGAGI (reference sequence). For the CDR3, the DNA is TGTGCCAGCAGTTACGGGCAGGGCAGCACTGAAGCTTTCTTT. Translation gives CASSYGQGSTEAFF.

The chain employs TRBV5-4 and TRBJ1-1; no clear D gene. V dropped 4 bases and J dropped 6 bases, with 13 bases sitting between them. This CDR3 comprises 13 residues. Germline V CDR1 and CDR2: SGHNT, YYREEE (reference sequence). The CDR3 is CASSTKVAAEAFF. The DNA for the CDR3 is TGTGCCAGCAGCACGAAGGTAGCGGCTGAAGCTTTCTTT.

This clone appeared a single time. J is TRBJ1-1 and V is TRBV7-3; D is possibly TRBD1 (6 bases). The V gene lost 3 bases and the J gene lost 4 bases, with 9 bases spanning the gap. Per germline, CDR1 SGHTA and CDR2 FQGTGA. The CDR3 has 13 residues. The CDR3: CASSLTGVTEAFF. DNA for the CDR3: TGTGCCAGCAGCTTGACAGGTGTCACTGAAGCTTTCTTT.

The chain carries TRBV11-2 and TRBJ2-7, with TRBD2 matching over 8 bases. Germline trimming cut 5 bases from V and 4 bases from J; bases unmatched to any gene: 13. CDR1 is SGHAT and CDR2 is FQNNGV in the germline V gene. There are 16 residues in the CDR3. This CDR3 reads CASSPEPGLGLYEQYF. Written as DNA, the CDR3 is TGTGCCAGCAGCCCCGAACCGGGACTAGGTCTGTACGAGCAGTACTTC.

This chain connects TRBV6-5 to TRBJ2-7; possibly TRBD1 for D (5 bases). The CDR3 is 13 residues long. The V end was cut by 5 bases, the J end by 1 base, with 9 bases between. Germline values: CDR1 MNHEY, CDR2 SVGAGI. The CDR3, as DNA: TGTGCCAGCAGTCAGGGATTGTCCTACGAGCAGTACTTC. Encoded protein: CASSQGLSYEQYF.

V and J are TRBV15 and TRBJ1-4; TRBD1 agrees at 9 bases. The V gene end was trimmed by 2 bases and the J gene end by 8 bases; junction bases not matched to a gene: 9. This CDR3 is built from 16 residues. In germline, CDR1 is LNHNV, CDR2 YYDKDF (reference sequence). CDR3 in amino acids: CATSRQRTGVGEKLFF. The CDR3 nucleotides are TGTGCCACCAGCAGACAACGGACAGGGGTCGGGGAAAAACTGTTTTTT.

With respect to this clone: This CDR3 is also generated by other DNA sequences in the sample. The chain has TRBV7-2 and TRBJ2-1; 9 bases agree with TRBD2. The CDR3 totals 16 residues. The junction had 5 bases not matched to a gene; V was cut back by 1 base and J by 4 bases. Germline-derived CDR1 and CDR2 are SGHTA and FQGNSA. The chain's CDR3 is CASSLEGTSGYNEQFF. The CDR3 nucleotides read TGTGCCAGCAGCTTAGAGGGTACTAGCGGGTACAATGAGCAGTTCTTC.

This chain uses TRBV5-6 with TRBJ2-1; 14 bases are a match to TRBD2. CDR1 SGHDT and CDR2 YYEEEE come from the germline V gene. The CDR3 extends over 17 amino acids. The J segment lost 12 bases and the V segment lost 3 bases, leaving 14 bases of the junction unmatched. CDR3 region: CASSWTSGRHRNWRQFF. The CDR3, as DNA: TGTGCCAGCAGCTGGACTAGCGGGAGGCACAGGAATTGGAGGCAGTTCTTC. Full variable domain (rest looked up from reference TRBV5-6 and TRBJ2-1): DAGVTQSPTHLIKTRGQQVTLRCSPKSGHDTVSWYQQALGQGPQFIFQYYEEEERQRGNFPDRFSGHQFPNYSSELNVNALLLGDSALYLCASSWTSGRHRNWRQFFGPGTRLTVL.

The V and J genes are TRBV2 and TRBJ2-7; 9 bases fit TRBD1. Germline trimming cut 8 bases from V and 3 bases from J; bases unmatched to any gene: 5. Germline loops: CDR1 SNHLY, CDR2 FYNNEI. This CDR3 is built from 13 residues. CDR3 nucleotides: TGTGCCAGCCACAGGGGGCGAAGCTACGAGCAGTACTTC. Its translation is CASHRGRSYEQYF.

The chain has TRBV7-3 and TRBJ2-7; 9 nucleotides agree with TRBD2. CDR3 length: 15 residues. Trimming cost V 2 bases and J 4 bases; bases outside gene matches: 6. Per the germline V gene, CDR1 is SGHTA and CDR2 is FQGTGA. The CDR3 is CASSLASGAPYEQYF. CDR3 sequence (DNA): TGTGCCAGCAGCTTAGCTAGCGGGGCGCCTTACGAGCAGTACTTC.

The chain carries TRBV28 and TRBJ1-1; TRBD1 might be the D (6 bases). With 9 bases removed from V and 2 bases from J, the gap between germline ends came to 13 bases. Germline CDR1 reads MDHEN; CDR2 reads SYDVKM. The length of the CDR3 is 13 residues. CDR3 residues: CASLRGGNTEAFF. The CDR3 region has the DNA TGTGCCAGTCTCAGAGGGGGAAACACTGAAGCTTTCTTT.

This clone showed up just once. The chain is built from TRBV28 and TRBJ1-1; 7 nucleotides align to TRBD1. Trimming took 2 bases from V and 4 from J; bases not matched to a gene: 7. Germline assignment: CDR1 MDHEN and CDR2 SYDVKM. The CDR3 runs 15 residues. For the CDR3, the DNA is TGTGCCAGCAGTTTAATAGGCAGGGGGGCCACTGAAGCTTTCTTT. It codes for CASSLIGRGATEAFF.

The CDR3 reads CASSQDGQGASPLHF. The CDR3 DNA reads TGTGCCAGCAGCCAAGATGGGCAGGGGGCTTCACCCCTCCACTTT. The chain has TRBV3-1 (or the pseudogene TRBV3-2) and TRBJ1-6, with 8 bases that match TRBD1. The V gene end was trimmed by 0 bases and the J gene end by 9 bases; junction bases not matched to a gene: 4. The CDR3 covers 15 residues. Germline-derived CDR1 and CDR2 are LGHDT and YNNKEL (reference sequence).

The CDR3 spells CATSGRQSFQPQHF. DNA for the CDR3: TGTGCCACCAGTGGGCGACAGTCTTTCCAGCCCCAGCATTTT. The rearrangement joins TRBV24-1 to TRBJ1-5, with D maybe TRBD1 (5 bases). The CDR3 is 14 residues long. Germline values: CDR1 KGHDR, CDR2 SFDVKD. Trimming removed 5 bases at V and 7 bases at J, with 14 bases between.

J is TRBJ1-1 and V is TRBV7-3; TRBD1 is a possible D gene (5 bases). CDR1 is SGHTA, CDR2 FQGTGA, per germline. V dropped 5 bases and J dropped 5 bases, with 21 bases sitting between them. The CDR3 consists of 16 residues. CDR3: CASSPTRQARGTEAFF. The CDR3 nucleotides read TGTGCCAGCAGCCCCACGAGACAAGCCCGGGGGACTGAAGCTTTCTTT.